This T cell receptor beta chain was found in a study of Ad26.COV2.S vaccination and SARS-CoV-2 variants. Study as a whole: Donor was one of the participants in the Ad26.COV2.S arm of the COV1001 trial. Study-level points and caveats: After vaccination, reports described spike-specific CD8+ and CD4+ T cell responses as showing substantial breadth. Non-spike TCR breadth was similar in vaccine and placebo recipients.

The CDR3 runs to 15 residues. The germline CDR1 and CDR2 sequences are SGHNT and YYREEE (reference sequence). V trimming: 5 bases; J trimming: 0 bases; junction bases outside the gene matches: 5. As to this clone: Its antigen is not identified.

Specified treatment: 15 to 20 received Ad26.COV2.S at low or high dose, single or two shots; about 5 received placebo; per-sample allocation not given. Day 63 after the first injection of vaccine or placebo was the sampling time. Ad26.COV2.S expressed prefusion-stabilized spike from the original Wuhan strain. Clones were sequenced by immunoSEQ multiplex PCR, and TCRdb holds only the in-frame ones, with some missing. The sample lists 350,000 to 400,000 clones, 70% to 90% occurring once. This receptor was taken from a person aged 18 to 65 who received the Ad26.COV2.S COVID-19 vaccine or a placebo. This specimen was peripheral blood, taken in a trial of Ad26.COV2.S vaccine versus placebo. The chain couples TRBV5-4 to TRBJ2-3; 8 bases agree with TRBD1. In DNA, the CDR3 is TGTGCCAGCAGAACAGGGGGAGCTAGCACAGATACGCAGTATTTT. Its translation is CASRTGGASTDTQYF.